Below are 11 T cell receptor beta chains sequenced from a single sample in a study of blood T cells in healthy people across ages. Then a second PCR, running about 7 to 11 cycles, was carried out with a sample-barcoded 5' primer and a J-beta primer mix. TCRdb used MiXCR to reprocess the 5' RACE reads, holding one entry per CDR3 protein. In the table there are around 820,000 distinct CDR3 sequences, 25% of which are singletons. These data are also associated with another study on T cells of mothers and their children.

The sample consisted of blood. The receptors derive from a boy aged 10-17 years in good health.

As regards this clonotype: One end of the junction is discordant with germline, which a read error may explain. The CDR3 loop is CVSSSAGVSYNEQFF. The CDR3 region has the DNA TGTGTCAGCAGTTCAGCGGGAGTATCCTACAATGAGCAGTTCTTC. The chain links TRBV28 to TRBJ2-1, with 8 nucleotides matching TRBD2. In germline, CDR1 is MDHEN, CDR2 SYDVKM. The CDR3 runs 15 residues. The full variable domain, in which reference TRBV28 and TRBJ2-1 provide the parts outside the CDR3, is DVKVTQSSRYLVKRTGEKVFLECVQDMDHENMFWYRQDPGLGLRLIYFSYDVKMKEKGDIPEGYSVSREKKERFSLILESASTNQTSMYLCVSSSAGVSYNEQFFGPGTRLTVL.

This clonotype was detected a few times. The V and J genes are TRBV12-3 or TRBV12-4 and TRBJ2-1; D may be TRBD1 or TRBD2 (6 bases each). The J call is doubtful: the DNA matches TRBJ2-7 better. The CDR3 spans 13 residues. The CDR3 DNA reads TGTGCCAGCAGTTCTCGGGGGCGAGGCGAGCAGTACTTC. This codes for CASSSRGRGEQYF.

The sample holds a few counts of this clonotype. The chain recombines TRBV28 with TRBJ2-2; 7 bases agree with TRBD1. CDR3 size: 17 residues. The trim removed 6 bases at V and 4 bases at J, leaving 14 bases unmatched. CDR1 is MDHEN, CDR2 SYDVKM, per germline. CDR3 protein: CASSDTTGSGTTGELFF. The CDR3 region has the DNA TGTGCCAGCAGCGATACGACAGGGAGCGGTACCACCGGGGAGCTGTTTTTT.

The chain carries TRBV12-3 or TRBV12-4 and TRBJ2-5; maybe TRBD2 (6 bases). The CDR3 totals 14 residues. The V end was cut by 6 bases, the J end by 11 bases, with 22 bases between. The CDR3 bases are TGTGCCAGCAGGTCCGGGACTGCCCCTATTCAGCAGTACTTC. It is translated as CASRSGTAPIQQYF.

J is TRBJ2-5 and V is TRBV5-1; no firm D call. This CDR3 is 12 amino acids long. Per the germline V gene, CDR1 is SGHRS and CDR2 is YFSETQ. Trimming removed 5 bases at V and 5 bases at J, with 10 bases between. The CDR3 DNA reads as TGCGCCAGCAGTGAGTTGCGGGAGACCCAGTACTTC. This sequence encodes CASSELRETQYF.

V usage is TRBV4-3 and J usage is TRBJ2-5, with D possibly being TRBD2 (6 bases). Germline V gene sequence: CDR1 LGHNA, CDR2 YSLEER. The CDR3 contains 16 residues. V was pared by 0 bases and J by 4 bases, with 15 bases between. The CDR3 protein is CASSQEGTPISETQYF. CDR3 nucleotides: TGCGCCAGCAGCCAAGAAGGGACTCCGATTTCAGAGACCCAGTACTTC.

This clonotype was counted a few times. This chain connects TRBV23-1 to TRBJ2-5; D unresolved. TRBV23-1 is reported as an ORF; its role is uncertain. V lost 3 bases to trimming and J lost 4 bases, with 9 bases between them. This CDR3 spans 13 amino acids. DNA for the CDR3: TGCGCCAGCAGTCACGTGTTTGGAGAGACCCAGTACTTC. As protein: CASSHVFGETQYF.

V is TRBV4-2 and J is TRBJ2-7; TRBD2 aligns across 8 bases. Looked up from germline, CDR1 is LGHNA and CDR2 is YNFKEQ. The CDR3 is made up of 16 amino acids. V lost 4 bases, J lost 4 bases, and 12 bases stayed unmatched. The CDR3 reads CASSPSFKRETYEQYF. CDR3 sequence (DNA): TGTGCCAGCAGCCCCTCTTTCAAGCGGGAGACTTACGAGCAGTACTTC.

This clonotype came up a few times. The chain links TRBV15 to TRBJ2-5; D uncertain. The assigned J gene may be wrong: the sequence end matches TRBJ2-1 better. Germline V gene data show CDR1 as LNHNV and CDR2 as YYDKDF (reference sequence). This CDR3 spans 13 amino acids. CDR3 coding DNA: TGTGCCACCAGCAGAGTGGGGTACAATGAGCAGTTCTTC. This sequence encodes CATSRVGYNEQFF.

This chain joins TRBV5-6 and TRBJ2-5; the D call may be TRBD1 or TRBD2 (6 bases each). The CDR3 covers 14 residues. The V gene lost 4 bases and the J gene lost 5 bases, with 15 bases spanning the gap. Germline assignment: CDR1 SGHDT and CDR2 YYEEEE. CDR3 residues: CASSVDGGGETQYF. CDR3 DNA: TGTGCCAGCAGCGTGGACGGGGGCGGGGAGACCCAGTACTTC.

The CDR3 DNA follows: TGTGCCAGCAGCTTCCGGACAGGGAGTGAAGAGACCCAGTACTTC. Protein sequence: CASSFRTGSEETQYF. J is TRBJ2-5 and V is TRBV9, with 8 positions matching TRBD1. CDR3 length: 15 amino acids. The germline gives CDR1 SGDLS, CDR2 YYNGEE. The trim removed 4 bases at V and 3 bases at J, leaving 8 bases unmatched. The whole variable domain, remainder taken from reference TRBV9 and TRBJ2-5, is DSGVTQTPKHLITATGQRVTLRCSPRSGDLSVYWYQQSLDQGLQFLIQYYNGEERAKGNILERFSAQQFPDLHSELNLSSLELGDSALYFCASSFRTGSEETQYFGPGTRLLVL.